One and the same sample provided the 13 T cell receptor beta chains below, sequenced in a study of vaccination and CD4 T cells after COVID-19. Their cognate antigens are unknown. Once obtained from cultured CD4+ T cells, the DNA was sequenced using the Oncomine TCR Beta short-read assay. TCRdb ran MiXCR on the PCR reads and lists one entry per CDR3 protein. Altogether 20,000 or so distinct CDR3 sequences are present, roughly 60% being singletons, with the ten largest covering approximately 6.3%. Documented treatment: 10-day PBMC culture with coronavirus spike peptide pools or control peptides (ViraFEST assay). The specimen comprised CD4+ T cells from blood, cultured in vitro, sampled before SARS-CoV-2 vaccination. The receptors come from a human donor who had recovered from COVID-19.

The sample holds a few counts of this clonotype. This chain joins TRBV5-4 and TRBJ2-3, with 9 nucleotides matching TRBD1. Trimming removed 4 bases from V and 5 bases from J; junction bases left unmatched: 5. CDR3 length equals 14 residues. Germline V gene data show CDR1 as SGHNT and CDR2 as YYREEE (reference sequence). CDR3 sequence (DNA): TGTGCCAGCAGCCCACAGGGGGCAGGAGATACGCAGTATTTT. Translated, it gives CASSPQGAGDTQYF.

The J gene is TRBJ1-2, the V gene TRBV7-9, with D unclear. V lost 5 bases and J lost 7, with 11 bases in between. The germline V gene has CDR1 SEHNR and CDR2 FQNEAQ (reference sequence). The CDR3 runs 12 residues. CDR3 coding DNA: TGTGCCAGCAGCCGCGAAGTGTTTGGCTACACCTTC. Translating it yields CASSREVFGYTF.

The CDR3: CASSLQGNLCNQPQHF. The CDR3 bases are TGTGCCAGCAGCCTCCAGGGGAATTTATGCAATCAGCCCCAGCATTTT. The genes are TRBV7-3 and TRBJ1-5; possible D gene TRBD1, 6 bases. This CDR3 region has 16 residues. Germline V gene data show CDR1 as SGHTA and CDR2 as FQGTGA. Trimming took off 5 bases at V and 2 bases at J, with 16 bases between the two ends.

Only a few counts were recorded for this clonotype. This sequence joins TRBV7-2 and TRBJ2-5; 9 positions match TRBD1. V was clipped by 2 bases and J by 1 base; unmatched bases: 5. Germline CDR1 is SGHTA and CDR2 is FQGNSA. The CDR3 runs to 16 residues. CDR3 DNA: TGTGCCAGCAGCTTATCCGTGACAGGGGGCCAAGAGACCCAGTACTTC. This encodes CASSLSVTGGQETQYF. The full variable domain, with the rest looked up from reference TRBV7-2 and TRBJ2-5, is GAGVSQSPSNKVTEKGKDVELRCDPISGHTALYWYRQSLGQGLEFLIYFQGNSAPDKSGLPSDRFSAERTGGSVSTLTIQRTQQEDSAVYLCASSLSVTGGQETQYFGPGTRLLVL.

The chain links TRBV4-2 to TRBJ2-2; D is undetermined. The CDR3 totals 13 residues. Trimming pared 1 base from V and 4 bases from J, leaving 4 bases between. Germline V gene lookup returns CDR1 LGHNA and CDR2 YNFKEQ. The CDR3 DNA is TGTGCCAGCAGCCAAGCTTCCACCGGGGAGCTGTTTTTT. The encoded protein is CASSQASTGELFF.

The chain joins TRBV20-1 to TRBJ2-5; 7 bases are a match to TRBD2. This CDR3 region has 14 residues. The germline V gene encodes CDR1 DFQATT and CDR2 SNEGSKA (reference sequence). Trimming cost V 0 bases and J 3 bases; bases outside gene matches: 4. CDR3 bases: TGCAGTGCTAGAGAACCGGGAGGTGAAGAGACCCAGTACTTC. The encoded protein is CSAREPGGEETQYF.

The chain combines TRBV7-9 with TRBJ2-4, with 7 bases lining up with TRBD1. The CDR3 covers 15 residues. Germline-derived CDR1 and CDR2 are SEHNR and FQNEAQ (reference sequence). The J segment lost 7 bases and the V segment lost 2 bases, leaving 8 bases of the junction unmatched. The CDR3 sequence is CASSLTTGRGNIQYF. The DNA for the CDR3 is TGTGCCAGCAGCTTAACGACAGGGCGAGGGAACATTCAGTACTTC.

This clonotype was recorded a few times. The rearrangement links TRBV5-4 to TRBJ2-5; no firm D call. Trimming pared 4 bases from V and 1 base from J, leaving 17 bases between. This CDR3 region has 16 residues. CDR1 is SGHNT, CDR2 YYREEE, per germline (reference sequence). CDR3 nucleotide sequence: TGTGCCAGCAGCCCCGATTGGTCCCTTACCCAAGAGACCCAGTACTTC. It specifies CASSPDWSLTQETQYF. Full variable domain (remainder filled in from reference TRBV5-4 and TRBJ2-5): ETGVTQSPTHLIKTRGQQVTLRCSSQSGHNTVSWYQQALGQGPQFIFQYYREEENGRGNFPPRFSGLQFPNYSSELNVNALELDDSALYLCASSPDWSLTQETQYFGPGTRLLVL.

This clonotype occurred a few times. The V call is TRBV15, the J call TRBJ2-3, with 7 bases matching TRBD2. Trimming cost V 5 bases and J 0 bases; bases outside gene matches: 5. Germline CDR1 LNHNV, CDR2 YYDKDF (reference sequence). The CDR3 loop spans 15 amino acids. The CDR3 DNA sequence: TGTGCCACCAGCGCTAGCGGATCTAGCACAGATACGCAGTATTTT. It codes for CATSASGSSTDTQYF.

This chain uses TRBV20-1 with TRBJ2-1; 13 bases match TRBD2. CDR3 length: 17 amino acids. V lost 1 base, J lost 7 bases, and 10 bases stayed unmatched. Per germline, CDR1 DFQATT and CDR2 SNEGSKA (reference sequence). In DNA form, the CDR3 reads TGCAGTGCTAGAGCGGGGACTAGCGGGATCGTTGTAAATGAGCAGTTCTTC. Residues: CSARAGTSGIVVNEQFF.

This clonotype was counted a few times. The chain uses TRBV6-2 or TRBV6-3 and TRBJ1-2; 7 nucleotides align to TRBD1. Germline values: CDR1 MNHEY, CDR2 SVGEGT. The V segment lost 6 bases and the J segment 8 bases; nucleotides outside the gene matches: 12. CDR3 size: 14 residues. The CDR3 coding sequence is TGTGCCAGCAGACAGCAAGGGACAGCGAGAGGCTACACCTTC. Translated: CASRQQGTARGYTF.

This clonotype appeared a single time. The rearrangement joins TRBV6-5 to TRBJ2-5, with D possibly TRBD2 on 5 matching bases. The CDR3 loop spans 12 amino acids. V was trimmed by 8 bases and J by 4 bases, leaving 11 bases between them. The germline V gene encodes CDR1 MNHEY and CDR2 SVGAGI. The CDR3 is CASRSGTETQYF. In nucleotides, the CDR3 is TGTGCCAGCCGTTCGGGAACAGAGACCCAGTACTTC.

The V call is TRBV27, the J call TRBJ2-3; D remains unclear. This CDR3 is 11 amino acids long. The germline gives CDR1 MNHEY, CDR2 SMNVEV (reference sequence). V was shortened by 10 bases and J by 2 bases, with 7 bases between the two germline ends. CDR3 bases: TGTGCCACCGGTCACACAGATACGCAGTATTTT. Residues: CATGHTDTQYF.